A selection of T cell receptor beta chains follows, all from one sample in a study of T cells in localized non-small cell lung cancer. This table comes from immunoSEQ multiplex PCR, and its TCRdb copy is limited to in-frame clones, with some not included. The sample has under 95,000 clones, approximately 80% seen once; the top ten hold 8% to 10%. The sequencing used peripheral blood, collected before any cancer treatment. These receptors originate from a female donor aged 60 or older with stage I lung adenocarcinoma. Each CDR3 is given with its conserved first and last residue. D genes are given only for firm matches. Clone size is not always given. Where it is, it says once, few, many or a class for expanded clones.

abundance	d_gene	v_gene	j_gene	CDR3aa	CDR3nt
NA	TRBD1	TRBV4-3	TRBJ1-4	CASSQEGAGGETNEKLFF	TGCGCCAGCAGCCAAGAGGGGGCAGGGGGAGAGACTAATGAAAAACTGTTTTTT
NA	TRBD1	TRBV19	TRBJ1-5	CASSTQGYQPQHF	TGTGCCAGTAGTACACAGGGGTATCAGCCCCAGCATTTT
NA	NA	TRBV18	TRBJ2-7	CASSLGRARLDEQYF	TGTGCCAGCTCACTGGGCAGGGCCCGATTGGACGAGCAGTACTTC
NA	NA	TRBV4-2	TRBJ2-2	CASSQDQVAGELFF	TGTGCCAGCAGCCAAGATCAAGTAGCGGGGGAGCTGTTTTTT
NA	NA	TRBV5-8	TRBJ2-6	CASSLSTSGANVLTF	TGTGCCAGCAGCCTTTCAACCTCTGGGGCCAACGTCCTGACTTTC
NA	NA	TRBV29-1	TRBJ2-1	CSVERRGLNEQFF	TGCAGCGTTGAACGGCGGGGGCTCAATGAGCAGTTCTTC
NA	NA	TRBV30	TRBJ2-1	CAWSVSGSYNEQFF	TGTGCCTGGAGTGTAAGCGGCTCCTACAATGAGCAGTTCTTC
NA	NA	TRBV4-3	TRBJ1-3	CASSQAQDSGNTIYF	TGCGCCAGCAGCCAAGCCCAGGATTCTGGAAACACCATATATTTT
NA	NA	TRBV28	TRBJ2-5	CASSLGGIRETQYF	TGTGCCAGCAGTTTGGGAGGTATCAGAGAGACCCAGTACTTC
NA	TRBD1	TRBV4-2	TRBJ2-3	CASSQPGQGAEDTQYF	TGTGCCAGCAGCCAACCTGGACAGGGGGCTGAAGATACGCAGTATTTT
NA	TRBD1	TRBV5-6	TRBJ1-3	CASSFEQGLGNTIYF	TGTGCCAGCAGCTTTGAACAGGGGCTAGGAAACACCATATATTTT
NA	TRBD2	TRBV27	TRBJ2-2	CASSSLAGVTTGELFF	TGTGCCAGCAGTTCCCTAGCGGGAGTAACCACCGGGGAGCTGTTTTTT
few	NA	TRBV7-2	TRBJ2-2	CASSQRTGTNTGELFF	TGTGCCAGCAGCCAGAGGACGGGTACGAACACCGGGGAGCTGTTTTTT
NA	NA	TRBV15	TRBJ2-7	CATSSALATAYEQYF	TGTGCCACCAGCAGCGCTCTCGCGACTGCCTACGAGCAGTACTTC
NA	NA	TRBV7-3	TRBJ2-1	CASSPRPARSYNEQFF	TGTGCCAGCAGCCCACGACCGGCCCGCTCCTACAATGAGCAGTTCTTC
NA	NA	TRBV4-1	TRBJ2-1	CASSLSSEAGLNEQFF	TGCGCCAGCAGCCTCTCTAGTGAGGCGGGACTCAATGAGCAGTTCTTC
NA	NA	TRBV5-4	TRBJ1-2	CASSFLDSYGYTF	TGTGCCAGCAGCTTCTTGGACAGCTATGGCTACACCTTC
NA	NA	TRBV30	TRBJ2-3	CAWSAGSSNTQYF	TGTGCCTGGAGTGCAGGGTCCTCGAATACGCAGTATTTT
NA	NA	TRBV15	TRBJ2-3	CATSRRITSTDTQYF	TGTGCCACCAGCAGAAGGATTACTAGCACAGATACGCAGTATTTT
once	TRBD1	TRBV5-1	TRBJ1-3	CASRKGAGSGNTIYF	TGCGCCAGCAGGAAGGGGGCAGGCTCTGGAAACACCATATATTTT
NA	TRBD1	TRBV14	TRBJ1-4	CASSQGLIQGMGEKLFF	TGTGCCAGCAGCCAAGGATTGATACAGGGGATGGGTGAAAAACTGTTTTTT
once	TRBD1	TRBV18	TRBJ1-3	CASSLQQGALSGNTIYF	TGTGCCAGCTCACTCCAACAGGGGGCCCTCTCTGGAAACACCATATATTTT
once	NA	TRBV5-4	TRBJ2-3	CASSFDGLSRTDTQYF	TGTGCCAGCAGCTTTGATGGGCTATCAAGAACAGATACGCAGTATTTT
NA	NA	TRBV19	TRBJ1-2	CASKGAVEDGYTF	TGTGCCAGTAAAGGCGCCGTGGAAGATGGCTACACCTTC
NA	NA	TRBV7-2	TRBJ2-1	CASSLPSNNEQFF	TGTGCCAGCAGCTTACCCTCAAACAATGAGCAGTTCTTC
NA	NA	TRBV18	TRBJ1-1	CASTKTEAFF	TGTGCCAGCACGAAAACTGAAGCTTTCTTT
NA	NA	TRBV29-1	TRBJ2-7	CSVQLFSYEQYF	TGCAGCGTTCAGCTTTTCTCCTACGAGCAGTACTTC
NA	NA	TRBV18	TRBJ1-3	CASSPSPAKTGNTIYF	TGTGCCAGCTCACCATCCCCGGCGAAGACTGGAAACACCATATATTTT
NA	NA	TRBV5-6	TRBJ2-5	CASRARETQYF	TGTGCCAGCAGGGCCCGGGAGACCCAGTACTTC
few	TRBD1	TRBV6-1	TRBJ2-3	CASSELRQGRYLRTDTQYF	TGTGCCAGCAGTGAACTCCGACAGGGGCGTTATCTCAGGACAGATACGCAGTATTTT
NA	NA	TRBV5-6	TRBJ2-7	CASSLIGRDYEQYF	TGTGCCAGCAGCTTGATAGGCAGGGACTACGAGCAGTACTTC
NA	TRBD2	TRBV6-1	TRBJ2-7	CASSEASGGSSYEQYF	TGTGCCAGCAGTGAAGCGAGCGGGGGGTCCTCCTACGAGCAGTACTTC
NA	NA	TRBV15	TRBJ2-2	CATRESGAGELFF	TGTGCCACCAGAGAGAGCGGAGCCGGGGAGCTGTTTTTT
NA	NA	TRBV6-4	TRBJ1-6	CASSLTGDNSPLHF	TGTGCCAGCAGCCTGACAGGTGATAATTCACCCCTCCACTTT
once	NA	TRBV5-4	TRBJ1-1	CASSLVGWFGEAFF	TGTGCCAGCAGCTTGGTTGGGTGGTTTGGTGAAGCTTTCTTT
NA	TRBD1	TRBV11-2	TRBJ1-1	CASSLGGWGMRQGGTEAFF	TGTGCCAGCAGCTTAGGGGGCTGGGGAATGCGACAGGGTGGGACTGAAGCTTTCTTT
NA	TRBD2	TRBV19	TRBJ2-7	CASSLLASSYEQYF	TGTGCCAGTAGTTTACTAGCGTCGTCCTACGAGCAGTACTTC
NA	NA	TRBV19	TRBJ2-3	CASRWRNTDTQYF	TGTGCCAGTAGGTGGCGAAACACAGATACGCAGTATTTT
few	TRBD1	TRBV5-1	TRBJ2-7	CASSISGTGSYEQYF	TGCGCCAGCAGTATATCCGGGACAGGTTCCTACGAGCAGTACTTC
NA	NA	TRBV7-8	TRBJ2-3	CASSLRGAVGDTQYF	TGTGCCAGCAGCCTCAGGGGTGCAGTAGGAGATACGCAGTATTTT
NA	NA	TRBV6-5	TRBJ2-7	CASSPYNPANYEQYF	TGTGCCAGCAGTCCCTACAACCCAGCCAACTACGAGCAGTACTTC
NA	NA	TRBV19	TRBJ2-5	CASSTGQGGQETQYF	TGTGCCAGTAGTACAGGACAAGGAGGTCAAGAGACCCAGTACTTC
few	TRBD2	TRBV5-1	TRBJ2-1	CASSQSGGSVKDEQFF	TGCGCCAGCAGCCAAAGTGGCGGGAGTGTGAAGGATGAGCAGTTCTTC
NA	TRBD1	TRBV28	TRBJ1-5	CASHRGSNQPQHF	TGTGCCAGCCACAGGGGTAGCAATCAGCCCCAGCATTTT
NA	NA	TRBV9	TRBJ1-3	CASSVGWGPGSIGNTIYF	TGTGCCAGCAGCGTAGGGTGGGGTCCCGGTAGCATCGGAAACACCATATATTTT
NA	NA	TRBV30	TRBJ1-3	CAWREGLAPIYF	TGTGCCTGGAGGGAGGGGCTTGCCCCCATATATTTT
NA	NA	TRBV6-5	TRBJ1-1	CAPCEGNTEAFF	TGTGCCCCATGCGAGGGGAACACTGAAGCTTTCTTT